These 4 T cell receptor beta chains originate from one sample sequenced in a study of blood T cells in healthy people across ages. The use of a sample-barcoded 5' primer and a J-beta primer mix characterized a second PCR of roughly 7 to 11 cycles. Each CDR3 protein is one row after TCRdb ran MiXCR on the 5' RACE reads. This table has hundreds of thousands of distinct CDR3 sequences, more than 45% appearing once. Sequencing was carried out using blood. The source is a young man in good health.

The chain couples TRBV28 to TRBJ1-1; D is undetermined. CDR1 and CDR2 (germline): MDHEN, SYDVKM. The CDR3 is 15 amino acids. Trimming took off 1 base at V and 4 bases at J, with 13 bases between the two ends. CDR3 protein: CASSLYGQRGTEAFF. CDR3 nucleotide sequence: TGTGCCAGCAGTTTATACGGGCAGCGGGGCACTGAAGCTTTCTTT.

This chain joins TRBV7-9 and TRBJ2-1; tentative D call: TRBD2 (6 bases). Between the trimmed V and J ends, which lost 4 bases and 7 bases, there was a span of 14 bases. Germline CDR1 reads SEHNR; CDR2 reads FQNEAQ (reference sequence). The length of the CDR3 is 14 residues. The CDR3 nucleotides are TGTGCCAGCAGCTCGGACTTCGGGGGAAATGAGCAGTTCTTC. The encoded protein is CASSSDFGGNEQFF.

The rearrangement joins TRBV7-2 to TRBJ2-7; 7 bases align to TRBD1. This CDR3 has 14 residues. The germline gives CDR1 SGHTA, CDR2 FQGNSA. Trimming removed 3 bases from V and 0 bases from J; junction bases left unmatched: 2. The CDR3 nucleotides read TGTGCCAGCAGCTTGACAGGGTTCTCCTACGAGCAGTACTTC. As protein: CASSLTGFSYEQYF.

The chain links TRBV28 to TRBJ2-4; weak D call: TRBD1 (6 bases). The J call may be faulty, since TRBJ2-7 better matches the DNA end. This CDR3 contains 13 residues. The germline V gene encodes CDR1 MDHEN and CDR2 SYDVKM. CDR3 loop: CAINPGQSYEQYF. CDR3 nucleotide sequence: TGTGCCATCAACCCAGGACAGTCCTACGAGCAGTACTTC.